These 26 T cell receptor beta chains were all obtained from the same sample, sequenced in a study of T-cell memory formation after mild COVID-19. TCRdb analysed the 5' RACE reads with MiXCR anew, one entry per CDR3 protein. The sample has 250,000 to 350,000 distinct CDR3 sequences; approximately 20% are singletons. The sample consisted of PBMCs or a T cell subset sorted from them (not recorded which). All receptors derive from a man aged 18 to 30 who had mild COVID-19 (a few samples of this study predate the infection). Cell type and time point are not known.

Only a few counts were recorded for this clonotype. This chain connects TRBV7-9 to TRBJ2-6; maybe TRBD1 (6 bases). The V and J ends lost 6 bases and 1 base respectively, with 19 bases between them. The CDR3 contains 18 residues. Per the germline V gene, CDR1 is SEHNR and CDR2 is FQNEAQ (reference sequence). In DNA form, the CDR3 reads TGTGCCAGCAGTTTTTTCGGACAGCGACTATCTGGGGCCAACGTCCTGACTTTC. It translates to CASSFFGQRLSGANVLTF.

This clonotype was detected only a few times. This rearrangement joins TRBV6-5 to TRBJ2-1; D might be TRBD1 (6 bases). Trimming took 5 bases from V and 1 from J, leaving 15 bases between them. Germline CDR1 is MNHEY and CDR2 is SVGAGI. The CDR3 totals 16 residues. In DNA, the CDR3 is TGTGCCAGCAGTCCACGGACAGCCATATCCTACAATGAGCAGTTCTTC. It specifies CASSPRTAISYNEQFF.

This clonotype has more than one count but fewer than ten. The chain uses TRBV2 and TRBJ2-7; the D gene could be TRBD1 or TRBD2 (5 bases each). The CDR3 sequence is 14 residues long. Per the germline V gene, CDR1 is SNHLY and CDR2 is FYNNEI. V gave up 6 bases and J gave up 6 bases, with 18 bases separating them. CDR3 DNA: TGTGCCAGCAGGGGCGATCAGGGAGCGGTCGAGCAGTACTTC. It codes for CASRGDQGAVEQYF.

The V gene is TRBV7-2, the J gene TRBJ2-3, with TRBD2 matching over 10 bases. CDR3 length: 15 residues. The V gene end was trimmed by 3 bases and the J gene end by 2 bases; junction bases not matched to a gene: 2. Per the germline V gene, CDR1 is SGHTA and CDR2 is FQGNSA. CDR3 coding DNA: TGTGCCAGCAGCTTGGGGACTAGCGCCACAGATACGCAGTATTTT. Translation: CASSLGTSATDTQYF.

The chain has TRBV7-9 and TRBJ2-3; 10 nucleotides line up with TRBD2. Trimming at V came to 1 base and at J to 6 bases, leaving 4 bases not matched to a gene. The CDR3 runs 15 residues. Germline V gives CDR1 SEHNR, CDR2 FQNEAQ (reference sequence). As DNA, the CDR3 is TGTGCCAGCAGCTTAGGAGCGGGGGGGCGTGATACGCAGTATTTT. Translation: CASSLGAGGRDTQYF.

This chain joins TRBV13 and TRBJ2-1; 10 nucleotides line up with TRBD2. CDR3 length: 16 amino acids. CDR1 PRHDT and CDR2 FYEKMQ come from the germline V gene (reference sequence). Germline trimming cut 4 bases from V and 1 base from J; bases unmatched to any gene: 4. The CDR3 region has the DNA TGTGCCAGCAGCTCAGCGGGGGGGCGATCCTACAATGAGCAGTTCTTC. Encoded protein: CASSSAGGRSYNEQFF. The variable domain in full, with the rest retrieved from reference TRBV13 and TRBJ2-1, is AAGVIQSPRHLIKEKRETATLKCYPIPRHDTVYWYQQGPGQDPQFLISFYEKMQSDKGSIPDRFSAQQFSDYHSELNMSSLELGDSALYFCASSSAGGRSYNEQFFGPGTRLTVL.

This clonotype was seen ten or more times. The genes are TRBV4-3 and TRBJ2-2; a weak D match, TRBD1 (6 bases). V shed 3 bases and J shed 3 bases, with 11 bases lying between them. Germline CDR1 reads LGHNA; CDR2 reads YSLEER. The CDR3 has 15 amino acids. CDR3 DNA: TGCGCCAGCAGCCATGATAACAGGGACACCGGGGAGCTGTTTTTT. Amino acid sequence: CASSHDNRDTGELFF.

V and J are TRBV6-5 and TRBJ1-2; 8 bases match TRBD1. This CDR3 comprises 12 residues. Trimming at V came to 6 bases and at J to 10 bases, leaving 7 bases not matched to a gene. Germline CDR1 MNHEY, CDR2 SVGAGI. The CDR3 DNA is TGTGCCAGCAGCTCAGGGGGCTGGGACTACACCTTC. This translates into CASSSGGWDYTF.

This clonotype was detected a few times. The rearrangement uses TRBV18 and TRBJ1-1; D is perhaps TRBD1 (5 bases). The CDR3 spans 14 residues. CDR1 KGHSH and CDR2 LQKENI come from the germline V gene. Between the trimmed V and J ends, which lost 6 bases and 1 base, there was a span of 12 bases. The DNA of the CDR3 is TGTGCCAGCTCGCCCGCGGGGGGGAACACTGAAGCTTTCTTT. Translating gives CASSPAGGNTEAFF.

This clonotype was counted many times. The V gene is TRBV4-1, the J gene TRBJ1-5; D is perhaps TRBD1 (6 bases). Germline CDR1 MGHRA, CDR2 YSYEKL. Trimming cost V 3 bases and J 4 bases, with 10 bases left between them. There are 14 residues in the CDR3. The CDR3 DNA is TGCGCCAGCAGCCACACAGGGAAGAATCAGCCCCAGCATTTT. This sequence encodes CASSHTGKNQPQHF.

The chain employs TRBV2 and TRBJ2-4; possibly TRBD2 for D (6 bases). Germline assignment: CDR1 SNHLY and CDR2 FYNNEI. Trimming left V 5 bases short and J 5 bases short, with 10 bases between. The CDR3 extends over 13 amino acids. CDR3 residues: CASSSGDENIQYF. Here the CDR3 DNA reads TGTGCCAGCAGTTCGGGGGATGAAAACATTCAGTACTTC.

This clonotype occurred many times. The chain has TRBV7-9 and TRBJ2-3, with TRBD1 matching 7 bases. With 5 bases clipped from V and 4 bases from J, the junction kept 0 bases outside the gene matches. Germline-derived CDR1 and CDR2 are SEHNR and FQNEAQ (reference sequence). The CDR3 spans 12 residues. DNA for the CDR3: TGTGCCAGCAGCCAGGGGGCAGATACGCAGTATTTT. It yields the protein CASSQGADTQYF.

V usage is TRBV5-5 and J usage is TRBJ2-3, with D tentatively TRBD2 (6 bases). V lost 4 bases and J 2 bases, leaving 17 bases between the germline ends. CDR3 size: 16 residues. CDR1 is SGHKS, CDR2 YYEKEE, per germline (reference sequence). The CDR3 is CASSREAGTLTDTQYF. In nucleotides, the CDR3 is TGTGCCAGCAGCAGGGAAGCGGGCACGCTCACAGATACGCAGTATTTT.

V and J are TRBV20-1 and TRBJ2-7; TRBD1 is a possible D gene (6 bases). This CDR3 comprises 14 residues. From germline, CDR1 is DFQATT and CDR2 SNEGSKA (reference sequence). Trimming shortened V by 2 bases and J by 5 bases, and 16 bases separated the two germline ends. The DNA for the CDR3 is TGCAGTGCTAGAACGGGCAGGGGCCGGAACGAGCAGTACTTC. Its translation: CSARTGRGRNEQYF.

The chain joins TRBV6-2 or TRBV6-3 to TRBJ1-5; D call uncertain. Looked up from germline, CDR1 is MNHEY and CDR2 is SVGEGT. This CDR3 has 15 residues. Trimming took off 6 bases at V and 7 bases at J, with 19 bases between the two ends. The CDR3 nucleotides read TGTGCCAGCAGCTCCCTCCGGGCGGGAGTCCAGCCCCAGCATTTT. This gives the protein CASSSLRAGVQPQHF.

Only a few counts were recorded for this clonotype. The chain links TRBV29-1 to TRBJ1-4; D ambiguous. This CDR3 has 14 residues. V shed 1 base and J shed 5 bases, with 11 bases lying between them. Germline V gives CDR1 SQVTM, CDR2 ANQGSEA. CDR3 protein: CSVEVVGQNEKLFF. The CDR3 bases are TGCAGCGTTGAAGTTGTAGGGCAGAATGAAAAACTGTTTTTT.

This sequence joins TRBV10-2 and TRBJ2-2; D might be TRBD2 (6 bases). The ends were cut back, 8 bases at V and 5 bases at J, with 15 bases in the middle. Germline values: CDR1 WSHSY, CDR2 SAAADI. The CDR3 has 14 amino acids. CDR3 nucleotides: TGCGCCAGCCGGGACGGGGGATGGACCGGGGAGCTGTTTTTT. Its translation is CASRDGGWTGELFF.

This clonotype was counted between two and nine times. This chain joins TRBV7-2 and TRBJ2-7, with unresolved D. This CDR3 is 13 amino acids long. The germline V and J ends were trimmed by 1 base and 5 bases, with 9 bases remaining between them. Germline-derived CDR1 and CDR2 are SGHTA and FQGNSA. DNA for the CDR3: TGTGCCAGCAGCTTAGGTGGATTCGACGAGCAGTACGTC. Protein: CASSLGGFDEQYV.

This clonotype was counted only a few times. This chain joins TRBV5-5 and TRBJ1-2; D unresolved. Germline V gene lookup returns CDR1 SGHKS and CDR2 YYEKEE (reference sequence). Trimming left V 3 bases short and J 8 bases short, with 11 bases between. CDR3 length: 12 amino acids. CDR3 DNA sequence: TGTGCCAGCAGCTATCGACGTCTGGGCTACACCTTC. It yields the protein CASSYRRLGYTF.

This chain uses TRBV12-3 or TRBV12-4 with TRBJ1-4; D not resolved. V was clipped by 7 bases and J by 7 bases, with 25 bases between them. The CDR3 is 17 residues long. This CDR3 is CASKSGREEVNPEKLFF. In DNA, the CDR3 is TGTGCCAGCAAGTCCGGGCGAGAGGAGGTGAATCCTGAAAAACTGTTTTTT.

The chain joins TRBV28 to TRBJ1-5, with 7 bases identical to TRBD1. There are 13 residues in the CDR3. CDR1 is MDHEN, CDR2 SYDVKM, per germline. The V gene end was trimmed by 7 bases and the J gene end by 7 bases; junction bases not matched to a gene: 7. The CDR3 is CASNKGAYQPQHF. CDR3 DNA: TGTGCCAGCAACAAGGGGGCTTACCAGCCCCAGCATTTT.

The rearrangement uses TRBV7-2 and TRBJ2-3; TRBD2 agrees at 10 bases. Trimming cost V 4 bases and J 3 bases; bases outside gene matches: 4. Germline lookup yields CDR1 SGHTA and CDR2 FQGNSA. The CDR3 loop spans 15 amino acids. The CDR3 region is CASSSQAGGTDTQYF. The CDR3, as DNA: TGTGCCAGCAGCTCTCAAGCGGGGGGGACAGATACGCAGTATTTT.

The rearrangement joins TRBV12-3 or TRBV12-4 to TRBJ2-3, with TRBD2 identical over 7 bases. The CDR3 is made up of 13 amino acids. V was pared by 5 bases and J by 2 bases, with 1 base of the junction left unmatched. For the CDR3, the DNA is TGTGCCAGCAGTCGGGGGGTCACAGATACGCAGTATTTT. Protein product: CASSRGVTDTQYF.

The CDR3 DNA follows: TGTGCCAGCAGCCTGGGGACGACAGGGGGCGGGAAGACCCAGTACTTC. This gives the protein CASSLGTTGGGKTQYF. The rearrangement links TRBV7-6 to TRBJ2-5; TRBD1 agrees at 10 bases. The CDR3 has 16 amino acids. Germline CDR1 SGHVS, CDR2 FNYEAQ. Trimming at V came to 5 bases and at J to 6 bases, leaving 12 bases not matched to a gene. Full variable domain (remainder filled in from reference TRBV7-6 and TRBJ2-5): GAGVSQSPRYKVTKRGQDVALRCDPISGHVSLYWYRQALGQGPEFLTYFNYEAQQDKSGLPNDRFSAERPEGSISTLTIQRTEQRDSAMYRCASSLGTTGGGKTQYFGPGTRLLVL.

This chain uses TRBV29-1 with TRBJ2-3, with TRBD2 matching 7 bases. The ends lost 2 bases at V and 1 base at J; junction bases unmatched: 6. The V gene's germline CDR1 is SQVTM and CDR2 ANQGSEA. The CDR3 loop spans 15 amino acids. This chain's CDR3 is CSVESPAGGTDTQYF. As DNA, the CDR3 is TGCAGCGTTGAATCACCGGCGGGGGGCACAGATACGCAGTATTTT.

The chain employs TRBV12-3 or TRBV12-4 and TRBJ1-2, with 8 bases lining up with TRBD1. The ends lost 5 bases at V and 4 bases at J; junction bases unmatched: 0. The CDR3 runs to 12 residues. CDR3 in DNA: TGTGCCAGCAGTCAGGGGGCCTATGGCTACACCTTC. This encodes CASSQGAYGYTF.